Ten or more counts support the clone carrying this T cell receptor beta chain. The antigen remains undetermined. Attachment of unique molecular identifiers to individual cDNA molecules was performed. In TCRdb, the 5' RACE reads were re-called with MiXCR into one record per CDR3 protein. This repertoire shows about 27,000 distinct CDR3 sequences, roughly 5.6% found once; its top ten account for about 0.85%. This sample stems from a study of early T cells in non-severe SARS-CoV-2 infection. Overall study context: Sequencing of bulk RNA from unsorted whole blood was done, without chain pairing.

Notes on the study in general: VDJdb matches were skewed toward anti-spike CD8 T cell responses.

The ends were cut back, 6 bases at V and 0 bases at J, with 12 bases in the middle. The CDR3 loop spans 15 amino acids. Per germline, CDR1 LNHDA and CDR2 SQIVND (reference sequence). Sequencing was carried out using whole blood. The chain couples TRBV19 to TRBJ2-4; D is perhaps TRBD1 (5 bases). The clonotype comes from an adult who was a healthcare worker with PCR-confirmed SARS-CoV-2 infection or an uninfected control (not recorded which). CDR3 DNA sequence: TGTGCCAGTAGGAGGCAAGGGGAAGCCAAAAACATTCAGTACTTC. Translated, it gives CASRRQGEAKNIQYF.